The table lists the clone carrying this TCR beta chain with a few counts. Its antigen remains unknown. The data were taken from a study of T-cell reconstitution after alpha-beta-depleted transplantation in children. Study-level results: In patients about two months after transplant, alpha-beta T cells reportedly arose from several hundred expanded graft clones. The origin of high day-60 TCRbeta diversity in some patients lay in surviving recipient T cells and thymic progenitors. A year post-transplant, T-cell counts and diversity derived mostly from newly produced T cells.

Researchers prepared the TCRbeta library using unique molecular identifiers, the study reports. TCRdb re-called the PCR reads with MiXCR, one entry per CDR3 protein. The sample contains 800,000 to 1,000,000 distinct CDR3 sequences, 25% to 30% of which appear only once. Germline V lookup: CDR1 DFQATT, CDR2 SNEGSKA (reference sequence). This CDR3 comprises 15 residues. Trimming took 6 bases from V and 4 from J; bases not matched to a gene: 14. Here the sequenced sample was PBMCs, mostly from graft donor cells, taken 360 days after TCRalphabeta/CD19-depleted stem cell transplant. The V call is TRBV20-1, the J call TRBJ2-7; TRBD1 agrees at 8 bases. The clonotype comes from a boy in the first two years of life who had a stem cell transplant for SCID, so the T cells may come from the graft donor. CDR3 sequence: CSAGEDRVGTYEQYF. The CDR3 nucleotides read TGCAGTGCGGGAGAGGACAGGGTAGGAACTTACGAGCAGTACTTC.